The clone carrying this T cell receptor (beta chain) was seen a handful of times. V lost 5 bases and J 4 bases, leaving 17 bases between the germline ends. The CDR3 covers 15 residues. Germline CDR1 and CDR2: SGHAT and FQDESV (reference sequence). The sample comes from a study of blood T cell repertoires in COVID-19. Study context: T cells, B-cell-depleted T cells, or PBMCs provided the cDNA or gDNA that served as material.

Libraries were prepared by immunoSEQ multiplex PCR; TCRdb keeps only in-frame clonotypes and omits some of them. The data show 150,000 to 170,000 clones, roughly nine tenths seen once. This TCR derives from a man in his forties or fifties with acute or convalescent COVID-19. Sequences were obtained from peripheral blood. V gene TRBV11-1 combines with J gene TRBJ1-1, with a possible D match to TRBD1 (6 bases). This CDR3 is CASSTYRAGGTEAFF. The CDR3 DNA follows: TGTGCCAGCAGCACGTACAGGGCTGGGGGCACTGAAGCTTTCTTT. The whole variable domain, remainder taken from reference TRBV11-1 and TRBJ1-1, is EAEVAQSPRYKITEKSQAVAFWCDPISGHATLYWYRQILGQGPELLVQFQDESVVDDSQLPKDRFSAERLKGVDSTLKIQPAELGDSAMYLCASSTYRAGGTEAFFGQGTRLTVV.